This T cell receptor (beta chain) was recorded in a study of blood T cell repertoires in COVID-19. Participants' reported clinical history set cohort assignment. The repertoire was sequenced with immunoSEQ multiplex PCR; TCRdb's copy has only in-frame clones and lacks some. The sample comprises about 200,000 clones, 75% to 85% of which are singletons, and about 15% rests with the top ten. CDR1 and CDR2 (germline): LGHNA, YNFKEQ. Deletions cut 0 bases from V and 7 bases from J, with 18 bases between. The CDR3 sequence is 16 residues long. The TCR comes from a woman aged 45-65 years with acute COVID-19. Sequenced sample: PBMCs or T cells enriched from blood (not recorded which). The gene calls are TRBV4-2 and TRBJ1-2, with D possibly matching TRBD1 (6 bases). DNA of the CDR3: TGTGCCAGCAGCCAAGACCCCGGGACAAGGAGAGGTGGCTACACCTTC. Amino acid sequence: CASSQDPGTRRGGYTF.